This TCR beta chain was obtained from a study of blood T cell repertoires in COVID-19 (TCRdb year 2020). In terms of the full investigation: The collaborator samples originated in the United States, Italy and Spain and spanned the acute and convalescent phases of COVID-19. The material from the prospective study consisted of cDNA or gDNA derived from T cells, B-cell-depleted T cells, or PBMCs. Subjects who had been exposed to COVID-19, were actively infected with it, or had recovered from it provided the deeply sampled blood TCRbeta repertoires that made up the dataset. The repertoires were released in a freely available public database meant as a resource for research on the immune response to SARS-CoV-2. Samples came from the ongoing ImmuneRACE study (first 160 participants) plus 1,254 subjects from 6 global collaborators. A de-identified subject ID, COVID-19 status, age in years and sex were almost always included in the sample metadata. Where HLA class I and class II types were available, the types were taken from metadata supplied by the sample provider, not from assay-based typing.

Findings and caveats that apply to the study as a whole: The quantity of clinical and demographic metadata differed by source and by participant and was supplied without curation.

The immunoSEQ Assay, a bias-controlled multiplex PCR, was used to amplify TCRbeta CDR3 regions from genomic DNA. Per the original workflow: Within the assay, amplification of reference gene primers was used to estimate how many nucleated cells each sample contained. To quantify the absolute abundance of each unique TCRbeta CDR3 rearrangement, sequence reads were collapsed and filtered. For each sample, productive Simpson clonality was calculated as the square root of Simpson's diversity index over productive rearrangements. Entries here come from immuneACCESS through TCRdb and include only in-frame sequences with V and J called. Some clones fail to appear in such tables; in the studies checked, an unresolved V gene covers under half of the shortfall, and the cause of the remainder is unknown. Clonal size and the V and J genes are those of that table, whereas D and trimming came from the DNA. For this sample the table gives about 100,000 clones, of which about 83% were detected only once. 13% of the sample is in the top ten clones.

This clone was picked up one time. The antigen it recognizes is unknown. It has no much larger one-base neighbor in the sample; base qualities were not kept. Collaborating institutions collected whole blood in K2EDTA tubes following their own protocols. Collaborator samples were shipped for TCRbeta analysis as frozen whole blood, isolated PBMCs, or DNA extracted from either sample type. This receptor was obtained from a human donor in a cohort sampled during active COVID-19. The specimen sequenced was peripheral blood.

The CDR3 in this case is CASSDTGGIHTGELFF. The nucleotides read TGCGCCAGCAGCGACACAGGGGGCATCCACACCGGGGAGCTGTTTTTT. The sequence links TRBV5-1 to TRBJ2-2, with 9 bases in between that match TRBD1. Trimming leaves V shorter by 4 bases and J shorter by 3 bases, with the junction holding 7 bases beyond the gene matches. CDR1 and CDR2, looked up from the germline V gene, are SGHRS and YFSETQ. The CDR3 spans 16 residues, from the cysteine through the phenylalanine. Kept here is only the CDR3 DNA, which spans 48 bases and is read in frame from base 1.